What follows are 9 T cell receptor beta chains derived from one specimen sequenced in a study of a mutant IDH1 vaccine in newly diagnosed glioma. Profiling relied on immunoSEQ multiplex PCR, and the TCRdb table lists in-frame clones only, not all of them. The data contain some 130,000 clones, roughly 78% of them singletons. No cognate antigen is known for these TCRs. Time point indicated: week 11, during vaccination. Each vaccine dose was 300 ug of mutant IDH1 20-mer peptide, with topical imiquimod. Sequencing used PBMCs, obtained from a glioma patient whose treatment included an IDH1 peptide vaccine. The receptors originated from a man aged 40-55 years with glioma.

V gene TRBV12-5 combines with J gene TRBJ1-1; D is perhaps TRBD1 (6 bases). Deletions cut 8 bases from V and 3 bases from J, with 16 bases between. Germline CDR1 LGHNT, CDR2 FRNRAP. This CDR3 has 14 amino acids. The CDR3 sequence: CASSRDQGHTEAFF. CDR3 DNA: TGTGCTAGTAGCCGGGATCAGGGGCACACTGAAGCTTTCTTT.

The chain carries TRBV15 and TRBJ2-1, with 8 bases lining up with TRBD2. Unmatched junction bases numbered 5, after V lost 0 bases and J lost 7 bases. The CDR3 runs to 15 residues. Looked up from germline, CDR1 is LNHNV and CDR2 is YYDKDF (reference sequence). CDR3 nucleotide sequence: TGTGCCACCAGCAGAGATAGGGGGACTAGGAATGAGCAGTTCTTC. As protein: CATSRDRGTRNEQFF.

In its sample, this clone was seen many times. This same CDR3 is encoded by further DNA sequences in the sample. The chain has TRBV6-5 and TRBJ1-2, with TRBD1 matching over 10 bases. J gave up 4 bases and V 0 bases, and 5 bases lay outside the gene matches. The germline CDR1 and CDR2 sequences are MNHEY and SVGAGI. The CDR3 is 16 amino acids. This chain's CDR3 is CASSYSRTGGGYGYTF. The CDR3, as DNA: TGTGCCAGCAGTTACTCCAGGACAGGGGGAGGCTATGGCTACACCTTC.

The V and J genes are TRBV10-3 and TRBJ2-1; 14 bases match TRBD2. Trimming at V came to 10 bases and at J to 4 bases, leaving 6 bases not matched to a gene. Germline CDR1 ENHRY, CDR2 SYGVKD. This CDR3 contains 15 residues. CDR3 loop: CATGTSGGFYNEQFF. CDR3 DNA: TGTGCCACCGGGACTAGCGGGGGCTTTTACAATGAGCAGTTCTTC.

V is TRBV28 and J is TRBJ1-2, with 8 nucleotides matching TRBD1. Germline lookup yields CDR1 MDHEN and CDR2 SYDVKM. CDR3 size: 14 residues. Germline trimming cut 9 bases from V and 5 bases from J; bases unmatched to any gene: 11. In DNA form, the CDR3 reads TGTGCCAGTAACCACCAGGGGGCGAGGTATGGCTACACCTTC. This sequence encodes CASNHQGARYGYTF.

This clone was picked up one time. DNA of the CDR3: TGTGCCAGCAGCCAAGATAGGAGGCAGGTCTACGAGCAGTACTTC. It codes for CASSQDRRQVYEQYF. The chain has TRBV4-2 and TRBJ2-7; tentative D call: TRBD2 (5 bases). Germline V gene lookup returns CDR1 LGHNA and CDR2 YNFKEQ. The CDR3 loop spans 15 amino acids. The V end lost 0 bases, the J end lost 3 bases, and 12 bases lay between the germline ends.

Worth noting for this clone: This could be a read error, since a much larger clone is one nucleotide away. Other DNA sequences from this sample encode an identical CDR3 as well. The gene calls are TRBV19 and TRBJ2-1; 9 nucleotides line up with TRBD1. Germline lookup yields CDR1 LNHDA and CDR2 SQIVND (reference sequence). CDR3 size: 15 residues. Trimming took 5 bases from V and 1 from J; bases not matched to a gene: 3. This chain's CDR3 is CASSPDRGSYNEQFF. CDR3 DNA: TGTGCCAGTAGTCCCGACAGGGGGTCCTACAATGAGCAGTTCTTC.

The rearrangement links TRBV28 to TRBJ2-3; TRBD2 matches at 7 bases. V shed 8 bases and J 0 bases; nucleotides not matched to a gene: 5. Germline V gives CDR1 MDHEN, CDR2 SYDVKM. This CDR3 has 14 amino acids. CDR3 protein: CASDGLVSTDTQYF. In DNA form, the CDR3 reads TGTGCCAGCGACGGACTAGTCAGCACAGATACGCAGTATTTT.

V usage is TRBV7-2 and J usage is TRBJ2-1, with 8 bases identical to TRBD2. CDR3 size: 17 residues. Losses at the gene ends were 2 bases for V and 4 bases for J; bases not matched to a gene: 10. Germline V lookup: CDR1 SGHTA, CDR2 FQGNSA. CDR3 sequence: CASSLNPAGGGYNEQFF. The DNA of the CDR3 is TGTGCCAGCAGCTTAAATCCGGCGGGAGGCGGTTACAATGAGCAGTTCTTC. The full variable domain, with the rest looked up from reference TRBV7-2 and TRBJ2-1, is GAGVSQSPSNKVTEKGKDVELRCDPISGHTALYWYRQSLGQGLEFLIYFQGNSAPDKSGLPSDRFSAERTGGSVSTLTIQRTQQEDSAVYLCASSLNPAGGGYNEQFFGPGTRLTVL.